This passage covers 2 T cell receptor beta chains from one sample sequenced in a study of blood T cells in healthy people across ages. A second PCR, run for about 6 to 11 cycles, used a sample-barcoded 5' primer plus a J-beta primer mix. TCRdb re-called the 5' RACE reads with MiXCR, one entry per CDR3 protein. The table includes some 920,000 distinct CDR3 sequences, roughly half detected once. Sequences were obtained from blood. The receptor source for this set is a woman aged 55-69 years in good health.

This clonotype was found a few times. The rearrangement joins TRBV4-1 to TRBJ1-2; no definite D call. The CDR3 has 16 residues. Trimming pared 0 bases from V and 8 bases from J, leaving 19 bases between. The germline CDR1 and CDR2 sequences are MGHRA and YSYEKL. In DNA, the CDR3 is TGCGCCAGCAGCCAAGATCGAGGTCAGAGACTTATGGGCTACACCTTC. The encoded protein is CASSQDRGQRLMGYTF.

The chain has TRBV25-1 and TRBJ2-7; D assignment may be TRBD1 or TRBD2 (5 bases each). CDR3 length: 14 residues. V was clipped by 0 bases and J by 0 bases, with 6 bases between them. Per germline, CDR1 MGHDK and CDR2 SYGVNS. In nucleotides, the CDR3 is TGTGCCAGCAGTGAATATGGGGGCTCCTACGAGCAGTACTTC. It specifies CASSEYGGSYEQYF.